The 23 T cell receptor beta chains given below trace back to one sample, sequenced in a study of cytomegalovirus exposure and HLA in healthy donors. The PCR contained 60 Vbeta and 13 Jbeta primers. Using immunoSEQ multiplex PCR, the repertoire was profiled, and TCRdb retains in-frame clones only, with some absent. The table has fewer than 200,000 clones, about four fifths seen once. The specimen sequenced was PBMCs. Receptors were obtained from a young man in good health and CMV-seronegative.

The rearrangement joins TRBV18 to TRBJ2-5, with D possibly TRBD1 on 6 matching bases. The V end lost 6 bases, the J end lost 5 bases, and 13 bases lay between the germline ends. The CDR3 is 13 amino acids. Germline CDR1 and CDR2: KGHSH and LQKENI. CDR3 coding DNA: TGTGCCAGCTCCTACAGGGACGGCGAGACCCAGTACTTC. Translated, it gives CASSYRDGETQYF.

V gene TRBV27 combines with J gene TRBJ2-2; maybe TRBD2 (6 bases). This CDR3 spans 14 amino acids. Germline assignment: CDR1 MNHEY and CDR2 SMNVEV (reference sequence). V was pared by 8 bases and J by 1 base, with 11 bases between. CDR3 bases: TGTGCCAGCCATCTCGGGGGGAACACCGGGGAGCTGTTTTTT. This codes for CASHLGGNTGELFF.

This clone has just one count. The V gene is TRBV10-3, the J gene TRBJ2-7; weak D call: TRBD2 (5 bases). The CDR3 is 14 residues long. Trimming stripped 6 bases from V and 4 bases from J, with 16 bases between. CDR1 and CDR2 from the germline V gene are ENHRY and SYGVKD. The CDR3 loop reads CAISELMGEYEQYF. CDR3 sequence (DNA): TGTGCCATCAGCGAACTCATGGGAGAATACGAGCAGTACTTC.

The rearrangement uses TRBV27 and TRBJ2-1; TRBD2 matches at 8 bases. The CDR3 has 12 residues. The germline V gene encodes CDR1 MNHEY and CDR2 SMNVEV (reference sequence). V lost 7 bases and J lost 10; bases outside the gene matches: 6. The CDR3 region has the DNA TGTGCCAGCACTCGAGGCGGGGGGGAGCAGTTCTTC. This gives the protein CASTRGGGEQFF.

The chain has TRBV6-1 and TRBJ2-1, with a tentative D call TRBD2 (5 bases). The CDR3 extends over 13 amino acids. Germline V CDR1 and CDR2: MNHNS, SASEGT. With 6 bases removed from V and 8 bases from J, the gap between germline ends came to 14 bases. CDR3 bases: TGTGCCAGCAGGATGTCGGGATCCGATGAGCAGTTCTTC. This encodes CASRMSGSDEQFF.

The gene calls are TRBV5-4 and TRBJ2-5, with TRBD2 matching 10 bases. Unmatched junction bases numbered 12, after V lost 5 bases and J lost 2 bases. CDR1 SGHNT and CDR2 YYREEE come from the germline V gene (reference sequence). The CDR3 extends over 17 amino acids. The CDR3 spells CASSNLGGSGGQETQYF. The DNA for the CDR3 is TGTGCCAGCAGTAATCTCGGGGGTAGCGGGGGGCAAGAGACCCAGTACTTC.

The V gene is TRBV2, the J gene TRBJ2-2; 8 nucleotides match TRBD2. Germline V gene data show CDR1 as SNHLY and CDR2 as FYNNEI. V trimming: 10 bases; J trimming: 4 bases; junction bases outside the gene matches: 11. This CDR3 has 15 residues. CDR3 coding DNA: TGTGCCAACAAGCGGGAGAAACTTGCCACCGGGGAGCTGTTTTTT. Its protein is CANKREKLATGELFF.

J is TRBJ1-1 and V is TRBV7-8, with 9 nucleotides matching TRBD1. This CDR3 is built from 19 residues. CDR1 and CDR2 (germline): SGHVS, FQNEAQ. V lost 5 bases to trimming and J lost 5 bases; unmatched junction nucleotides: 21. This CDR3 is CASSIRQSGTGFGRTEAFF. In DNA form, the CDR3 reads TGTGCCAGCAGCATTAGGCAATCCGGGACAGGGTTTGGTAGAACTGAAGCTTTCTTT.

The chain links TRBV28 to TRBJ1-2; D might be TRBD1 (5 bases). The CDR3 runs to 13 residues. With 6 bases removed from V and 6 bases from J, the gap between germline ends came to 14 bases. The germline gives CDR1 MDHEN, CDR2 SYDVKM. CDR3 sequence reads: CASSPPSRDGYTF. Here the CDR3 DNA reads TGTGCCAGCAGCCCTCCAAGCAGGGATGGCTACACCTTC.

For this clone: One junction end does not reproduce the germline sequence, and a read error may be involved. The V call is TRBV4-1, the J call TRBJ2-3; 9 nucleotides agree with TRBD1. The germline CDR1 and CDR2 sequences are MGHRA and YSYEKL. The CDR3 length is 15 residues. The CDR3 bases are TGCGCCAGCAGCCTTCGGGGACAGGGTGCAGATACGCAGTGTTTT. Translating gives CASSLRGQGADTQCF.

V usage is TRBV5-1 and J usage is TRBJ2-7; tentatively, D is TRBD1 (6 bases). Germline-derived CDR1 and CDR2 are SGHRS and YFSETQ. The CDR3 has 13 amino acids. Trimming stripped 0 bases from V and 5 bases from J, with 9 bases between. The CDR3 DNA reads TGCGCCAGCAGCTTGGACAGGGCAAACGAGCAGTACTTC. Translating it yields CASSLDRANEQYF.

The gene calls are TRBV6-6 and TRBJ1-1, with D perhaps matching TRBD1 (6 bases). From germline, CDR1 is MNHNY and CDR2 SVGAGI (reference sequence). The CDR3 runs to 16 residues. Trimming pared 6 bases from V and 4 bases from J, leaving 21 bases between. The CDR3: CASSLGGSIGLTEAFF. The CDR3 nucleotides read TGTGCCAGCAGCCTAGGGGGATCGATAGGGCTCACTGAAGCTTTCTTT.

For the CDR3, the DNA is TGTGCCAGCAGTTTCGGGGAATACACAGATACGCAGTATTTT. This encodes CASSFGEYTDTQYF. J is TRBJ2-3 and V is TRBV6-1, with D tentatively TRBD2 (5 bases). The CDR3 loop spans 14 amino acids. Germline assignment: CDR1 MNHNS and CDR2 SASEGT. The V gene lost 5 bases and the J gene lost 2 bases, with 11 bases spanning the gap.

The V gene is TRBV5-1, the J gene TRBJ1-2; the D gene is possibly TRBD1 (5 bases). V lost 1 base and J lost 7, with 14 bases in between. Germline V gene lookup returns CDR1 SGHRS and CDR2 YFSETQ. This CDR3 is 14 amino acids long. DNA for the CDR3: TGCGCCAGCAGCTTGACGGCCAGGGACTCTGGCTACACCTTC. It translates to CASSLTARDSGYTF. Full variable domain (outside the CDR3, taken from reference TRBV5-1 and TRBJ1-2): KAGVTQTPRYLIKTRGQQVTLSCSPISGHRSVSWYQQTPGQGLQFLFEYFSETQRNKGNFPGRFSGRQFSNSRSEMNVSTLELGDSALYLCASSLTARDSGYTFGSGTRLTVV.

This clone was counted between two and nine times. The chain employs TRBV10-1 and TRBJ2-7, with D tentatively TRBD2 (5 bases). Germline V gene data show CDR1 as WNHNN and CDR2 as SYGVQD (reference sequence). The CDR3 runs to 16 residues. The V and J ends lost 2 bases and 5 bases respectively, with 19 bases between them. The CDR3 nucleotides are TGCGCCAGCAGTGAGGGGTTAGAAGGTAGCGCGCACGAGCAGTACTTC. Translated, it gives CASSEGLEGSAHEQYF.

This clone was counted only a few times. CDR3 protein: CASSGIRDRGYEQYF. The CDR3 DNA reads TGTGCCAGCAGTGGAATCCGGGACAGGGGCTACGAGCAGTACTTC. The gene calls are TRBV25-1 and TRBJ2-7; the match to TRBD1 covers 10 bases. From germline, CDR1 is MGHDK and CDR2 SYGVNS. V was clipped by 4 bases and J by 3 bases; unmatched bases: 6. The CDR3 sequence is 15 residues long.

This clone appeared once. This chain connects TRBV28 to TRBJ1-5; 9 bases map to TRBD1. This CDR3 is built from 15 residues. Germline CDR1 and CDR2: MDHEN and SYDVKM. With 4 bases clipped from V and 7 bases from J, the junction kept 8 bases outside the gene matches. The DNA of the CDR3 is TGTGCCAGCAGTTCACCTCGGACAGGGGACCAGCCCCAGCATTTT. Amino acid sequence: CASSSPRTGDQPQHF.

The chain links TRBV25-1 to TRBJ2-5; perhaps TRBD2 as D (6 bases). TRBJ2-7 explains the end of the DNA better; the J call may be wrong. The germline V gene encodes CDR1 MGHDK and CDR2 SYGVNS. The CDR3 sequence is 14 residues long. CDR3 DNA sequence: TGTGCCAGCAGGCCCCGGGACTCGCGCTACGAGCAGTACTTC. Protein product: CASRPRDSRYEQYF.

The rearrangement uses TRBV2 and TRBJ2-2; possibly TRBD1 for D (6 bases). Germline-derived CDR1 and CDR2 are SNHLY and FYNNEI. The CDR3 length is 13 residues. CDR3 region: CVLRGLNTGELFF. The CDR3 region has the DNA TGTGTCCTCAGGGGATTGAACACCGGGGAGCTGTTTTTT.

CDR3 residues: CASTRSDRDSQPQHF. The CDR3 DNA follows: TGTGCCAGCACTCGATCGGACAGGGATAGTCAGCCCCAGCATTTT. The chain carries TRBV28 and TRBJ1-5; 8 nucleotides line up with TRBD1. The J segment lost 6 bases and the V segment lost 7 bases, leaving 11 bases of the junction unmatched. The germline V gene has CDR1 MDHEN and CDR2 SYDVKM. The CDR3 length is 15 residues.

The genes are TRBV28 and TRBJ2-1; TRBD1 is a possible D gene (5 bases). Trimming pared 7 bases from V and 2 bases from J, leaving 9 bases between. Germline CDR1 reads MDHEN; CDR2 reads SYDVKM. The CDR3 is made up of 13 amino acids. CDR3 nucleotides: TGTGCCAGCACAGGCAGGGCCTACAATGAGCAGTTCTTC. Its translation is CASTGRAYNEQFF.

The V and J genes are TRBV5-6 and TRBJ1-5; no reliable D call. The length of the CDR3 is 16 residues. Germline V CDR1 and CDR2: SGHDT, YYEEEE. V was cut by 2 bases and J by 1 base, with 13 bases left in between. DNA of the CDR3: TGTGCCAGCAGCTTAGGCTGGCGGCTGAGCAATCAGCCCCAGCATTTT. Translation: CASSLGWRLSNQPQHF.

The chain carries TRBV15 and TRBJ2-7; TRBD1 matches at 9 bases. Germline V gene data show CDR1 as LNHNV and CDR2 as YYDKDF (reference sequence). With V trimmed by 8 bases and J by 5 bases, 7 bases remained unmatched. The CDR3 length is 13 residues. The CDR3 bases are TGTGCCACCTGGGGGGGACAGGGCAACGAGCAGTACTTC. Protein product: CATWGGQGNEQYF.